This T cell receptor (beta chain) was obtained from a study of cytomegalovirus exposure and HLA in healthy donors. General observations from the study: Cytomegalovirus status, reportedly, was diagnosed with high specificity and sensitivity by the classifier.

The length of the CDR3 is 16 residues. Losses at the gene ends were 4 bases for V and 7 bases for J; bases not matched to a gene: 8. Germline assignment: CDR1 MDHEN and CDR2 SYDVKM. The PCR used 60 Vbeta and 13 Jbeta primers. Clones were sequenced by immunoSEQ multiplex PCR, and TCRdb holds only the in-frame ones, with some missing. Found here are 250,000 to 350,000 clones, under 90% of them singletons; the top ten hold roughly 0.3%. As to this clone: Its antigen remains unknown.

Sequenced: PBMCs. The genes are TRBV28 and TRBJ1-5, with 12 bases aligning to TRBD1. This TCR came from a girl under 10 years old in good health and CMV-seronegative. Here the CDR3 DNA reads TGTGCCAGCAGTTCCCCGGGACAGGGGGCTTGGCAGCCCCAGCATTTT. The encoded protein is CASSSPGQGAWQPQHF.